This is a list of T cell receptor beta chains from one sample in a study of PD-L1 blockade in urothelial cancer. Some clones are missing from TCRdb's copy, which holds only in-frame ones; the method was immunoSEQ multiplex PCR. The top ten hold 16% of the sample, which has about 690 clones, about 39% seen once. The input for sequencing was tumor tissue, taken before atezolizumab (anti-PD-L1) treatment. These receptors were taken from a woman at least 80 years old with urothelial cancer. The conserved cysteine and the conserved F or W are not part of the CDR3 here.

TRBV19	TRBJ1-5	ASSTVEYSNQPQH
TRBV28	TRBJ2-1	ASSLTRTGGNNEQF
TRBV19	TRBJ2-7	ASSISRAYLEPQY
TRBV9	TRBJ2-4	ASSVSGGPEGIQY
TRBV11-3	TRBJ2-1	ASSLYGSGGSYNEQF
TRBV4-1	TRBJ2-3	ASKELSWADTQY
TRBV4-1	TRBJ2-4	ASSQDRGGGAKNIQY
TRBV5-1	TRBJ2-2	ASSSWDRRNTGELF
TRBV15	TRBJ2-1	ATRPLDPGSYNEQF
TRBV19	TRBJ2-7	ASRRDWSGEQY
TRBV25-1	TRBJ1-1	ASSESQGQGAF
TRBV11-1	TRBJ1-5	ASSLRGGNQPQH
TRBV29-1	TRBJ2-1	SVSGTSGYNEQF
TRBV18	TRBJ2-7	ASSSQGANGYEQY
TRBV12-5	TRBJ1-4	ASQGLYNEKLF
TRBV10-2	TRBJ1-5	ASSESAGAYQPQH
TRBV6-1	TRBJ1-5	ASSEAPASRVGNQPQH
TRBV28	TRBJ2-3	ASSLDADTDTQY
TRBV14	TRBJ1-3	ASSQDLHRGNTIY
TRBV28	TRBJ2-2	ASSPDGQGFPRNGELF
TRBV6-8	TRBJ2-1	ASRGGTSGNYNEQF
TRBV19	TRBJ2-5	ASSIGTRMETQY
TRBV19	TRBJ1-5	ATRSQGLDSNQPQH
TRBV6-7	TRBJ1-5	ASSDRAGQPQH
TRBV6-8	TRBJ1-3	ASSYSTPPEPPGDTIY
TRBV7-6	TRBJ2-3	ASIEQGTSTDTQY
TRBV6-8	TRBJ1-1	AIAGALNTEAF
TRBV10-3	TRBJ1-5	ASDRGNQPQH
TRBV6-8	TRBJ1-4	AIRRDGREKLF
TRBV19	TRBJ2-7	ASSIRQSPLREQY
TRBV10-2	TRBJ2-3	ASSRDSQDTQY
TRBV5-1	TRBJ1-4	ASSGGQGGEKLF
TRBV28	TRBJ1-3	ASSLYTSSGNTIY
TRBV11-1	TRBJ2-1	ASSQGLRQGAYNEQF
TRBV14	TRBJ2-7	ASSQVKSGEQY
TRBV6-8	TRBJ2-7	ASSDVGRAYEQY
TRBV11-3	TRBJ2-1	ASITAGVIDEQF
TRBV28	TRBJ1-1	ASSIKQTGNTEAF
TRBV11-3	TRBJ1-5	ASSERLGGQPQH